This record looks at one T cell receptor (beta chain) sequence and its context. The CDR3 is 16 amino acids. Trimming shortened V by 0 bases and J by 3 bases, and 12 bases separated the two germline ends. The germline CDR1 and CDR2 sequences are LGHNA and YSLEER. TCRdb processed the RT-PCR reads anew with MiXCR; each CDR3 protein has one entry. The sample includes about 680,000 distinct CDR3 sequences, approximately 15% of them seen just once. The chain couples TRBV4-3 to TRBJ2-1, with D unresolved. The TCR originated in a female donor in good health, serving as a healthy control. Sequenced: memory CD4+ T cells from blood. CDR3 loop: CASSQEEGRFYNEQFF. In DNA, the CDR3 is TGCGCCAGCAGCCAAGAAGAAGGCAGGTTCTACAATGAGCAGTTCTTC.